This TCR beta chain was obtained from a study of PD-1 blockade in classical Hodgkin lymphoma. Notes on the study in general: Significantly greater TCR diversity emerged by C4D1 in CD4+ cells but not CD8+ cells. Although disease activity or prior therapy may be involved, causes of the repertoire differences remain undefined. Exclusion covered patients beginning nivolumab under 1 year post-ASCT.

Regarding time point: cycle 4 day 1 (C4D1), after six to seven weeks of nivolumab. In every patient, relapse followed autologous stem cell transplantation, while exposure to brentuximab vedotin differed. This CDR3 is built from 14 residues. Deletions cut 2 bases from V and 0 bases from J, with 8 bases between. Germline V lookup: CDR1 MNHEY, CDR2 SVGAGI. Sequencing was performed with immunoSEQ multiplex PCR; in TCRdb, only in-frame clones are kept and a portion is missing. This table has about 60,000 clones, around nine tenths appearing once. Points on this clone: Its antigen is undetermined.

This receptor was taken from a human donor with classical Hodgkin lymphoma. The starting material was peripheral blood mononuclear cells (PBMCs), obtained before the fourth cycle of nivolumab. The rearrangement joins TRBV6-5 to TRBJ2-7, with D tentatively TRBD1 (5 bases). The CDR3 spells CASSYRTYSYEQYF. For the CDR3, the DNA is TGTGCCAGCAGTTACAGGACATACTCCTACGAGCAGTACTTC.